Listed below are T cell receptor beta chains from one sample, sequenced in a study of cytomegalovirus exposure and HLA in healthy donors. Sequenced by immunoSEQ multiplex PCR; TCRdb stores in-frame clones only, minus some. The sample holds 55,000 to 70,000 clones, roughly nine tenths seen once. Material for sequencing was PBMCs. These receptors originate from a young man in good health and CMV-seronegative. CDR3s include the opening cysteine and the closing phenylalanine or tryptophan. A D gene is named only where the DNA matches it firmly. Size is stated for part of the rows, as once, few or many counts, or as a class when the clone is expanded.

v_gene	j_gene	abundance	d_gene	CDR3nt	CDR3aa
TRBV4-3	TRBJ1-1	.	.	TGCGCCAGCAGCCAAGATAAGCAGGCTGAAGCTTTCTTT	CASSQDKQAEAFF
TRBV30	TRBJ2-7	.	.	TGTGCCTGGAGCCAGGGGTACGAGCAGTACTTC	CAWSQGYEQYF
TRBV28	TRBJ1-2	.	.	TGTGCCAGCAGTCCACAGCTCCCGGGAGGTGGCTACACCTTC	CASSPQLPGGGYTF
TRBV4-3	TRBJ2-3	.	TRBD2	TGCGCCAGCAGCCAAGTCGGGCGGGAGGATGCAGATACGCAGTATTTT	CASSQVGREDADTQYF
TRBV28	TRBJ1-5	.	.	TGTGCCAGCAGTTTCAGGAGGCAGCCCCAGCATTTT	CASSFRRQPQHF
TRBV5-1	TRBJ2-3	once	TRBD2	TGCGCCAGCAGCCTACTAGCGGGAGATTCAGGACCTAGCACAGATACGCAGTATTTT	CASSLLAGDSGPSTDTQYF
TRBV4-3	TRBJ2-7	.	TRBD2	TGCGCCAGCAGCCAAGACAGCGCTACTAGCGGAGAGGGGCACTCCTACGAGCAGTACTTC	CASSQDSATSGEGHSYEQYF
TRBV9	TRBJ2-3	.	TRBD2	TGTGCCAGCAGCACTGGACTAGTCCAACCCACAGATACGCAGTATTTT	CASSTGLVQPTDTQYF
TRBV5-1	TRBJ2-7	.	.	TGCGCCAGCAGGGGGGGAAACTACGAGCAGTACTTC	CASRGGNYEQYF
TRBV28	TRBJ2-7	.	TRBD1	TGTGCCAGCAGTGTGACGCCTAAGGACAGGGGTTACGAGCAGTACTTC	CASSVTPKDRGYEQYF
TRBV28	TRBJ1-4	.	TRBD1	TGTGCCAGCAGCACTCGACAGGGGTTAAAACTGTTTTTT	CASSTRQGLKLFF
TRBV7-2	TRBJ2-7	.	TRBD2	TGTGCCAGCAGCCCCTACCTAGCGGGAGGGTACGAGCAGTACTTC	CASSPYLAGGYEQYF
TRBV19	TRBJ2-7	.	TRBD1	TGTGCCAGTAGTATAGACGCGACAGGGCCCTACGAGCAGTACTTC	CASSIDATGPYEQYF
TRBV9	TRBJ2-7	.	.	TGTGCCAGCAGTCTCGGGATGATGGGTTACGAGCAGTACTTC	CASSLGMMGYEQYF